The 10 T cell receptor beta chains below were found in one sample sequenced in a study of blood T cell repertoires in COVID-19. TCRdb keeps only in-frame clones here, not all; method: immunoSEQ multiplex PCR. Altogether roughly 330,000 clones are present, 70% to 90% being singletons, with the ten largest covering about 6%. The sequencing input was PBMCs or T cells enriched from blood (not recorded which). These receptors were obtained from a woman aged 25 to 39 who had recovered from COVID-19.

The chain couples TRBV6-2 or TRBV6-3 to TRBJ2-7; tentative D call: TRBD2 (5 bases). In germline, CDR1 is MNHEY, CDR2 SVGEGT. This CDR3 region has 13 residues. Trimming stripped 0 bases from V and 2 bases from J, with 5 bases between. The chain's CDR3 is CASSYSSAYEQYF. For the CDR3, the DNA is TGTGCCAGCAGTTACTCTAGCGCCTACGAGCAGTACTTC.

The V and J genes are TRBV5-1 and TRBJ2-7, with TRBD1 matching 11 bases. Germline V gene data show CDR1 as SGHRS and CDR2 as YFSETQ. The junction had 4 bases not matched to a gene; V was cut back by 6 bases and J by 2 bases. The CDR3 covers 14 residues. CDR3 sequence: CASKRDRGAYEQYF. The CDR3 nucleotides are TGCGCCAGCAAGAGGGACAGGGGGGCCTACGAGCAGTACTTC.

This chain joins TRBV4-1 and TRBJ1-1; no firm D call. The germline gives CDR1 MGHRA, CDR2 YSYEKL. The germline V and J ends were trimmed by 1 base and 7 bases, with 4 bases remaining between them. The CDR3 spans 11 residues. The DNA of the CDR3 is TGCGCCAGCAGCCAAGCGTATGAAGCTTTCTTT. It yields the protein CASSQAYEAFF.

The rearrangement links TRBV2 to TRBJ2-2; TRBD2 agrees at 9 bases. Germline V CDR1 and CDR2: SNHLY, FYNNEI. V gave up 7 bases and J gave up 4 bases; unmatched junction bases: 4. The CDR3 contains 14 residues. The CDR3 is CASKAGGITGELFF. In DNA form, the CDR3 reads TGTGCCAGCAAAGCGGGGGGCATCACCGGGGAGCTGTTTTTT.

The chain links TRBV6-4 to TRBJ2-1; 8 bases align to TRBD2. Germline values: CDR1 MRHNA, CDR2 SNTAGT. The CDR3 sequence is 16 residues long. V dropped 2 bases and J dropped 4; count of bases not matched to a gene: 7. The CDR3 sequence is CASSDESSGAYNEQFF. The CDR3 bases are TGTGCCAGCAGTGACGAAAGTAGCGGGGCTTACAATGAGCAGTTCTTC.

The V gene is TRBV20-1, the J gene TRBJ2-5; D is possibly TRBD2 (6 bases). The CDR3 is made up of 14 amino acids. V was cut by 3 bases and J by 4 bases, with 15 bases left in between. CDR1 and CDR2 (germline): DFQATT, SNEGSKA (reference sequence). The CDR3 protein is CSASARLVVETQYF. The CDR3 coding sequence is TGCAGTGCTAGTGCCCGACTAGTAGTAGAGACCCAGTACTTC.

V and J are TRBV19 and TRBJ2-5; D is possibly TRBD1 (5 bases). Per the germline V gene, CDR1 is LNHDA and CDR2 is SQIVND (reference sequence). V was trimmed by 5 bases and J by 4 bases, leaving 11 bases between them. The CDR3 extends over 13 amino acids. CDR3: CASSADTGETQYF. CDR3 DNA: TGTGCCAGTAGTGCGGACACTGGAGAGACCCAGTACTTC.

This clone came up once. This CDR3 is also generated by other DNA sequences in the sample. The genes are TRBV12-3 or TRBV12-4 and TRBJ1-1; D not certain. The CDR3 has 13 amino acids. V was trimmed by 2 bases and J by 1 base, leaving 5 bases between them. The CDR3 DNA reads TGTGCCAGCAGTTTACGACAGAACACTGAAGCTTTCTTT. It codes for CASSLRQNTEAFF.

This clone was recorded only once. The junction departs from the called germline gene at one end, perhaps through a read error. This chain uses TRBV7-7 with TRBJ2-1, with 11 nucleotides matching TRBD2. Germline V CDR1 and CDR2: SSHAT, FNYEAQ (reference sequence). The CDR3 is made up of 15 amino acids. CDR3: CASSPGTSGSFEQFF. CDR3 bases: TGTGCTAGCAGCCCCGGGACTAGCGGCTCCTTTGAGCAGTTCTTC.

V usage is TRBV12-5 and J usage is TRBJ2-1; the match to TRBD2 covers 7 bases. Unmatched junction bases numbered 1, after V lost 1 base and J lost 4 bases. The CDR3 totals 14 residues. Germline V gene data show CDR1 as LGHNT and CDR2 as FRNRAP. The CDR3, as DNA: TGTGCTAGTGGTTTGGGCGGGGGTTACAATGAGCAGTTCTTC. It codes for CASGLGGGYNEQFF.